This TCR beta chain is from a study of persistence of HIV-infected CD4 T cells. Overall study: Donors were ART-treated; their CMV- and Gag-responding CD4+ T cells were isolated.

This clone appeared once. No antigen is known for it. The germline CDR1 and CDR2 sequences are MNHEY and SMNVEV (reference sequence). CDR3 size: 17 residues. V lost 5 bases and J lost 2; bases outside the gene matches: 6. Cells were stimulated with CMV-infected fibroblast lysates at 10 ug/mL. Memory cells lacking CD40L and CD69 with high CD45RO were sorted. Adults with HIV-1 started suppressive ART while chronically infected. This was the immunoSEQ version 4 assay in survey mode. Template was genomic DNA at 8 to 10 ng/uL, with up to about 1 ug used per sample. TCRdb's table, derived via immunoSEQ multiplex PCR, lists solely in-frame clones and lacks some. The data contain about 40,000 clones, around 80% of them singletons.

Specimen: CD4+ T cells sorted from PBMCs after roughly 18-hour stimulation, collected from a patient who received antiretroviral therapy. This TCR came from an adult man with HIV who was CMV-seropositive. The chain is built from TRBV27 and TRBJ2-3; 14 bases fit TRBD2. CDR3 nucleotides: TGTGCCAGCAGTCCCAGGACTAGCGGGGGGCTCACAGATACGCAGTATTTT. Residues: CASSPRTSGGLTDTQYF.